The source of this TCR beta chain is a study of blood T cells in healthy people across ages. Study-level results: Bulk PBMC profiling left naive and antigen-experienced comparisons inconclusive.

Alongside a J-beta primer mix, a sample-barcoded 5' primer served in a second PCR lasting roughly 7 to 11 cycles. TCRdb reanalysed the 5' RACE reads using MiXCR and keeps one entry per CDR3 protein. The sample has hundreds of thousands of distinct CDR3 sequences, about 61% seen once. Notes on this clonotype: No antigen is known for it.

Donors were systemically healthy Caucasian individuals from Russia aged about 6 to 95 years. RNA extraction gave at least 6 micrograms of total RNA per sample. V lost 5 bases and J 2 bases, leaving 12 bases between the germline ends. The CDR3 is made up of 14 amino acids. Germline CDR1 is SGHTA and CDR2 is FQGNSA. This sequence joins TRBV7-2 and TRBJ2-5; TRBD2 might be the D (5 bases). Sequenced: blood. This TCR derives from a man in his forties in good health. The CDR3 is CASSIDGVQETQYF. Written as DNA, the CDR3 is TGTGCCAGCAGCATCGACGGGGTACAAGAGACCCAGTACTTC.